The 21 T cell receptor beta chains below come from one sample, sequenced in a study of shared clonotypes between healthy human individuals. Clones were sequenced by immunoSEQ multiplex PCR, and TCRdb holds only the in-frame ones, with some missing. The table includes roughly 640,000 clones, 97% detected once. Sequencing used naive CD4+ T cells sorted from blood. The subset is: CD45RA+ positively selected. The origin of the receptors is a woman aged 25-40 years in good health.

V gene TRBV6-5 combines with J gene TRBJ2-6; D gene ambiguous. The CDR3 runs to 13 residues. Germline lookup yields CDR1 MNHEY and CDR2 SVGAGI. V lost 6 bases and J 1 base, leaving 4 bases between the germline ends. CDR3 protein: CASRVSGANVLTF. In nucleotides, the CDR3 is TGTGCCAGCAGAGTTTCTGGGGCCAACGTCCTGACTTTC.

With regard to this clone: Other DNA sequences in this specimen translate into the identical CDR3. V usage is TRBV5-1 and J usage is TRBJ2-7; D might be TRBD2 (6 bases). Per germline, CDR1 SGHRS and CDR2 YFSETQ. There are 14 residues in the CDR3. Between the trimmed V and J ends, which lost 0 bases and 2 bases, there was a span of 9 bases. In nucleotides, the CDR3 is TGCGCCAGCAGCTTGGCGGGAGACGCCTACGAGCAGTACTTC. As protein: CASSLAGDAYEQYF. Combining the CDR3 with reference TRBV5-1 and TRBJ2-7 gives the whole variable domain KAGVTQTPRYLIKTRGQQVTLSCSPISGHRSVSWYQQTPGQGLQFLFEYFSETQRNKGNFPGRFSGRQFSNSRSEMNVSTLELGDSALYLCASSLAGDAYEQYFGPGTRLTVT.

Worth noting for this clone: The sample contains more than one DNA sequence encoding this CDR3. This chain links TRBV7-2 with TRBJ2-1; tentative D call: TRBD2 (6 bases). Trimming cost V 1 base and J 0 bases, with 7 bases left between them. The CDR3 runs to 15 residues. Germline-derived CDR1 and CDR2 are SGHTA and FQGNSA. DNA for the CDR3: TGTGCCAGCAGCTTAGACGGGAGCTCCTACAATGAGCAGTTCTTC. Its protein product is CASSLDGSSYNEQFF. Based on the CDR3 plus reference TRBV7-2 and TRBJ2-1, the full variable domain is GAGVSQSPSNKVTEKGKDVELRCDPISGHTALYWYRQSLGQGLEFLIYFQGNSAPDKSGLPSDRFSAERTGGSVSTLTIQRTQQEDSAVYLCASSLDGSSYNEQFFGPGTRLTVL.

The gene calls are TRBV27 and TRBJ2-1; 7 bases align to TRBD1. CDR3 length: 15 residues. The V and J ends lost 2 bases and 5 bases, in that order; junction bases with no gene match: 6. The germline gives CDR1 MNHEY, CDR2 SMNVEV (reference sequence). The CDR3 nucleotides read TGTGCCAGCAGTTTACGGGACAGCCTAAACAATGAGCAGTTCTTC. This sequence encodes CASSLRDSLNNEQFF.

Only one count was recorded for this clone. The rearrangement uses TRBV14 and TRBJ1-1; D perhaps matches TRBD1 (6 bases). The CDR3 extends over 13 amino acids. V lost 2 bases, J lost 4 bases, and 8 bases lay in between. CDR1 is SGHDN and CDR2 is FVKESK in the germline V gene. The CDR3 sequence: CASSQQGTTEAFF. The CDR3 DNA is TGTGCCAGCAGCCAACAGGGGACCACTGAAGCTTTCTTT.

A single count supports this clone. The J gene is TRBJ2-5, the V gene TRBV28, with D possibly TRBD1 on 7 matching bases. The CDR3 totals 14 residues. Between the trimmed V and J ends, which lost 7 bases and 4 bases, there was a span of 16 bases. Germline V gene data show CDR1 as MDHEN and CDR2 as SYDVKM. CDR3 in amino acids: CASTPGGTVETQYF. The CDR3 bases are TGTGCCAGCACTCCAGGCGGGACAGTAGAGACCCAGTACTTC.

The chain has TRBV9 and TRBJ2-1; D gene unclear. CDR3 length: 14 residues. The germline V and J ends were trimmed by 0 bases and 2 bases, with 6 bases remaining between them. Germline V gene sequence: CDR1 SGDLS, CDR2 YYNGEE. The CDR3 is CASSVAATYNEQFF. CDR3 DNA sequence: TGTGCCAGCAGCGTAGCGGCTACCTACAATGAGCAGTTCTTC.

V is TRBV11-2 and J is TRBJ1-2; TRBD1 agrees at 9 bases. Germline CDR1 and CDR2: SGHAT and FQNNGV. V was clipped by 5 bases and J by 2 bases; unmatched bases: 12. The CDR3 sequence is 17 residues long. The CDR3 protein is CASSSANRGRDNYGYTF. The CDR3 DNA reads TGTGCCAGCAGCAGCGCGAACAGGGGGCGGGACAACTATGGCTACACCTTC.

The J gene is TRBJ2-5, the V gene TRBV18; the D gene is possibly TRBD2 (6 bases). Deletions cut 3 bases from V and 2 bases from J, with 10 bases between. CDR3 size: 14 residues. The germline CDR1 and CDR2 sequences are KGHSH and LQKENI. The CDR3 DNA reads TGTGCCAGCTCACCGGGACTGGAACAAGAGACCCAGTACTTC. This gives the protein CASSPGLEQETQYF.

The chain uses TRBV18 and TRBJ2-5; possible D gene TRBD1, 6 bases. V was cut by 6 bases and J by 3 bases, with 17 bases left in between. Per the germline V gene, CDR1 is KGHSH and CDR2 is LQKENI. The CDR3 runs to 15 residues. The CDR3 bases are TGTGCCAGCTCCTCAGTAGGGGGATCGGAAGAGACCCAGTACTTC. Amino acid sequence: CASSSVGGSEETQYF.

The J gene is TRBJ2-2, the V gene TRBV7-8; 10 positions match TRBD2. Germline V gene lookup returns CDR1 SGHVS and CDR2 FQNEAQ. V was clipped by 3 bases and J by 0 bases; unmatched bases: 4. CDR3 length equals 17 residues. The chain's CDR3 is CASSFSGRLPNTGELFF. The CDR3 coding sequence is TGTGCCAGCAGCTTTAGCGGGAGGCTCCCGAACACCGGGGAGCTGTTTTTT. Based on the CDR3 plus reference TRBV7-8 and TRBJ2-2, the full variable domain is GAGVSQSPRYKVAKRGQDVALRCDPISGHVSLFWYQQALGQGPEFLTYFQNEAQLDKSGLPSDRFFAERPEGSVSTLKIQRTQQEDSAVYLCASSFSGRLPNTGELFFGEGSRLTVL.

As concerns this clone: As the CDR3 is not closed by the conserved phenylalanine or tryptophan, this likely results from a read error. The DNA is omitted, as the CDR3 cannot be located on it reliably, and the CDR3 follows TCRdb's listing. The chain joins TRBV5-3 to TRBJ1-3. TRBV5-3 is treated as an ORF (open reading frame) with a function not yet certain. The CDR3 region is 8 residues in length, termini included. This CDR3 reads CARSLEGN.

This clone appeared once. The chain has TRBV29-1 and TRBJ2-5; D not certain. The V end was cut by 4 bases, the J end by 5 bases, with 14 bases between. The germline gives CDR1 SQVTM, CDR2 ANQGSEA. The CDR3 spans 13 residues. This CDR3 is CSVAPRLGETQYF. Here the CDR3 DNA reads TGCAGCGTTGCCCCTCGACTTGGGGAGACCCAGTACTTC.

CDR3 sequence: CATSREILGQFLGGYTF. The CDR3 DNA reads TGTGCCACCAGCAGAGAAATTTTGGGACAGTTCCTTGGCGGCTACACCTTC. The J gene is TRBJ1-2, the V gene TRBV15; TRBD1 matches at 7 bases. In germline, CDR1 is LNHNV, CDR2 YYDKDF (reference sequence). The CDR3 sequence is 17 residues long. Unmatched junction bases numbered 15, after V lost 0 bases and J lost 8 bases.

V gene TRBV25-1 combines with J gene TRBJ2-1, with 10 bases identical to TRBD2. The CDR3 spans 14 residues. CDR1 is MGHDK and CDR2 is SYGVNS in the germline V gene. The V and J ends lost 9 bases and 5 bases, in that order; junction bases with no gene match: 7. The CDR3 coding sequence is TGTGCCAGTAAACCGGGACTAGCGAACAATGAGCAGTTCTTC. Residues: CASKPGLANNEQFF.

This clone was recorded once. The V and J genes are TRBV29-1 and TRBJ1-5, with no clear D. This CDR3 has 13 residues. Germline CDR1 reads SQVTM; CDR2 reads ANQGSEA. Trimming removed 6 bases at V and 2 bases at J, with 11 bases between. CDR3: CSVQPGGNQPQHF. CDR3 DNA: TGCAGCGTACAACCCGGGGGCAATCAGCCCCAGCATTTT.

J is TRBJ2-1 and V is TRBV7-8; no definite D call. CDR3 length equals 14 residues. Per the germline V gene, CDR1 is SGHVS and CDR2 is FQNEAQ. The V end was cut by 6 bases, the J end by 9 bases, with 18 bases between. The CDR3 loop reads CASRSGGLSFEQFF. The CDR3 DNA reads TGTGCCAGCAGGTCGGGCGGCCTCTCTTTTGAGCAGTTCTTC.

This chain connects TRBV2 to TRBJ2-7; 12 nucleotides align to TRBD2. The CDR3 totals 15 residues. J lost 2 bases, V lost 6 bases, and 5 bases had no gene match. Germline CDR1 reads SNHLY; CDR2 reads FYNNEI. The CDR3 protein is CASRLRLAGAYEQYF. The CDR3 nucleotides are TGTGCCAGCAGACTCAGACTAGCGGGAGCCTACGAGCAGTACTTC.

With respect to this clone: The sample carries other DNA sequences with the same CDR3. The J gene is TRBJ2-3, the V gene TRBV5-1; 8 bases line up with TRBD2. Germline V gene lookup returns CDR1 SGHRS and CDR2 YFSETQ. The ends lost 5 bases at V and 2 bases at J; junction bases unmatched: 4. This CDR3 comprises 14 residues. The CDR3 spells CASRVAGSTDTQYF. In nucleotides, the CDR3 is TGCGCCAGCAGAGTAGCGGGATCCACAGATACGCAGTATTTT.

The rearrangement links TRBV5-1 to TRBJ2-3; 10 nucleotides match TRBD1. This CDR3 is 15 amino acids long. Germline values: CDR1 SGHRS, CDR2 YFSETQ. The V and J ends lost 4 bases and 4 bases, in that order; junction bases with no gene match: 6. The CDR3 DNA reads TGCGCCAGCAGCGTGACAGGGGGCGTCGCAGATACGCAGTATTTT. Translation gives CASSVTGGVADTQYF.

This clone was detected only once. The V gene is TRBV30, the J gene TRBJ1-3; no definite D call. V lost 0 bases and J 2 bases, leaving 14 bases between the germline ends. Germline V gives CDR1 GTSNPN, CDR2 SVGIG (reference sequence). This CDR3 comprises 16 residues. The CDR3 spells CAWSVHQEVTGNTIYF. Written as DNA, the CDR3 is TGTGCCTGGAGTGTACATCAGGAGGTAACTGGAAACACCATATATTTT. Filled out from reference TRBV30 and TRBJ1-3, the complete variable domain reads SQTIHQWPATLVQPVGSPLSLECTVEGTSNPNLYWYRQAAGRGLQLLFYSVGIGQISSEVPQNLSASRPQDRQFILSSKKLLLSDSGFYLCAWSVHQEVTGNTIYFGEGSWLTVV.